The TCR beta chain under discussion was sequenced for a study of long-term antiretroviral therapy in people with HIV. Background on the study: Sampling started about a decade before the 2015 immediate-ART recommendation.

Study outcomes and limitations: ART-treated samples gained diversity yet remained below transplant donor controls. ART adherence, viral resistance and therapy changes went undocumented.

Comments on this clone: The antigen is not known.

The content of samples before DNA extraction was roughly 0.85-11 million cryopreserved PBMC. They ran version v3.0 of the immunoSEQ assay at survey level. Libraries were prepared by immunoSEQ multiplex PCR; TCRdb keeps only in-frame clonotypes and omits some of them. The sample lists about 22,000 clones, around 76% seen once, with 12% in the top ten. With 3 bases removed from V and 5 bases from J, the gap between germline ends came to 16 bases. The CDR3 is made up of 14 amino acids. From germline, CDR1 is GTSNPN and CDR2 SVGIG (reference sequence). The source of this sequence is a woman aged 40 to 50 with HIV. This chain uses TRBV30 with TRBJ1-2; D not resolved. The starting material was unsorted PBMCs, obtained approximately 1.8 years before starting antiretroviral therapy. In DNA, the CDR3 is TGTGCCTGGAGCTACGAGACCCGCCCGTATGGCTACACCTTC. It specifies CAWSYETRPYGYTF.